A selection of T cell receptor beta chains follows, all from one sample in a study of cytomegalovirus exposure and HLA in healthy donors. Using immunoSEQ multiplex PCR, the repertoire was profiled, and TCRdb retains in-frame clones only, with some absent. The profile shows about 160,000 clones, 81% of them singletons. The sequenced material came from PBMCs. All receptors derive from a woman aged 18-29 years in good health and CMV-seronegative. CDR3s leave out the opening cysteine and the closing phenylalanine or tryptophan. The listing skips clone size in some rows; elsewhere it reads once, few, many or a size class.

abundance,v_gene,j_gene,CDR3aa
.,TRBV6-1,TRBJ1-2,ASSEGVGTGPIYGYT
.,TRBV6-5,TRBJ1-6,ASGEQVSPLH
.,TRBV11-2,TRBJ2-7,ASSLLGGGSEQY
.,TRBV6-1,TRBJ1-2,ASSDGAGGSYGYT
.,TRBV27,TRBJ2-7,ASSSAGGLHWSYEQY
.,TRBV18,TRBJ1-5,ASSPQGDQPQH
.,TRBV6-5,TRBJ1-6,ASSGSRVNSPLH
.,TRBV27,TRBJ2-7,ASSPKRLYEQY
.,TRBV11-3,TRBJ2-1,ASSLYRDGAEQF
.,TRBV2,TRBJ1-2,ASRFVGDLWLST
.,TRBV4-1,TRBJ2-3,ASSQDPLQGSQY
once,TRBV14,TRBJ1-3,ASSRQQRGGRSGNTIY
.,TRBV19,TRBJ2-7,ASRDPSGLNKEY
.,TRBV28,TRBJ1-4,ASSSGWRGEKLF
.,TRBV18,TRBJ2-7,ASLPGTGGYEQY
.,TRBV27,TRBJ2-7,ASSVRTGYEQY
.,TRBV6-5,TRBJ2-3,ASRDTGTDTQY
.,TRBV9,TRBJ2-1,ASSVGSGGRGNEQF
.,TRBV6-6,TRBJ1-4,ATLPRDSFNEKLF
.,TRBV5-1,TRBJ2-5,ASIRTGQETQY
.,TRBV28,TRBJ1-2,ASSAGTGGYT
.,TRBV12-5,TRBJ1-1,ASGLATNRDRNTEAF